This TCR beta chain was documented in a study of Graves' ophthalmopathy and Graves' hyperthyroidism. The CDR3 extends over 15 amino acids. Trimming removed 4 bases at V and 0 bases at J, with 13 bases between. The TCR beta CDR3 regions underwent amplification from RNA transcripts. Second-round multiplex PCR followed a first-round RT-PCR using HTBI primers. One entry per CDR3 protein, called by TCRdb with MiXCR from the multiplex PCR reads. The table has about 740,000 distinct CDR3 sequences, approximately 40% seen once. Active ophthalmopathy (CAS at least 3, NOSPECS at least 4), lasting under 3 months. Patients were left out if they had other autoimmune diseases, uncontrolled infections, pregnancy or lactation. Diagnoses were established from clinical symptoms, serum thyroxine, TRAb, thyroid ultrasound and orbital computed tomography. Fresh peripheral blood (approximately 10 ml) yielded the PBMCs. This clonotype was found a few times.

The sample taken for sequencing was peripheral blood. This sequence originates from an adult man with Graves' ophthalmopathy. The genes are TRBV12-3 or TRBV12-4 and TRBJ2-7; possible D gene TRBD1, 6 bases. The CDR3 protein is CASSSGTPSSYEQYF. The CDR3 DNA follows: TGTGCCAGCAGTTCCGGGACACCAAGCTCCTACGAGCAGTACTTC.